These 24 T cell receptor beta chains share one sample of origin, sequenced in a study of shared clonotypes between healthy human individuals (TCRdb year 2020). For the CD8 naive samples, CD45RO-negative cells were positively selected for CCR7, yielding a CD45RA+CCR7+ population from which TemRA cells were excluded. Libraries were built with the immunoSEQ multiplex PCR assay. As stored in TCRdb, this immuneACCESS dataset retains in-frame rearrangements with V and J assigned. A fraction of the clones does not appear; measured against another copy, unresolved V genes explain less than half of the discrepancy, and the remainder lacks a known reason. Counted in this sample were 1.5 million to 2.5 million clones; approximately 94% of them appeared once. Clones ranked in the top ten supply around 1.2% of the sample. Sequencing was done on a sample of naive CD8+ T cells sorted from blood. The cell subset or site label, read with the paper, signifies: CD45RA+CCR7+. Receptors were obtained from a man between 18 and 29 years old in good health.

The DNA for the CDR3 is TGTGCCAGCAGTGCAGGGACCTACTTCGGGGAGACCCAGTACTTC. Amino acids: CASSAGTYFGETQYF. The rearrangement links TRBV27 to TRBJ2-5, with D perhaps TRBD1 or TRBD2 (5 bases each). The CDR3 is 15 residues long. The V end lost 5 bases, the J end lost 5 bases, and 18 bases lay between the germline ends. Germline loops: CDR1 MNHEY, CDR2 SMNVEV (reference sequence).

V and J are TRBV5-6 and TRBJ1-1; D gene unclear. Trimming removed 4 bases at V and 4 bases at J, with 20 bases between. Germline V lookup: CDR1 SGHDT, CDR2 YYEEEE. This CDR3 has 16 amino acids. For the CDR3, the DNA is TGTGCCAGCAGCCTTTCATTGGCCGGTACGGGCACTGAAGCTTTCTTT. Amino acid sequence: CASSLSLAGTGTEAFF.

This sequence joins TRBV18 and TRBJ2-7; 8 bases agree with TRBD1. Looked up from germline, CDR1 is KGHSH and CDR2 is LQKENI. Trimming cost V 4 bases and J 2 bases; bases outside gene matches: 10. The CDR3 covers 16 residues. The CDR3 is CASSQGARTGTYEQYF. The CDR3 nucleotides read TGTGCCAGCTCACAGGGCGCCCGGACAGGGACCTACGAGCAGTACTTC.

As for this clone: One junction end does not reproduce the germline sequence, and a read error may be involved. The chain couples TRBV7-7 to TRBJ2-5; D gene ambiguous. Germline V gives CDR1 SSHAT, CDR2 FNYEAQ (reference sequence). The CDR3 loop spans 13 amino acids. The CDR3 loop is CASTFGEDATQYF. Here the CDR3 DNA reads TGTGCTAGCACCTTTGGCGAAGATGCGACCCAGTACTTC.

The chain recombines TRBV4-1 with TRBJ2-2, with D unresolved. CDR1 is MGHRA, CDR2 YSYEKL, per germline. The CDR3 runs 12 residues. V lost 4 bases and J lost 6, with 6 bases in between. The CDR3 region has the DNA TGCGCCAGCAGCCTTGGGTCCGGGGAGCTGTTTTTT. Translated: CASSLGSGELFF.

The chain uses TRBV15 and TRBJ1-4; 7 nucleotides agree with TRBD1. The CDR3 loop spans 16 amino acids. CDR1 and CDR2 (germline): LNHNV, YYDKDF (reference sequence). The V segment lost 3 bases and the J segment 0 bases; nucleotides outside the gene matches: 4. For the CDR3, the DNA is TGTGCCACCAGCAGGGGGACAGATGCAACTAATGAAAAACTGTTTTTT. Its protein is CATSRGTDATNEKLFF. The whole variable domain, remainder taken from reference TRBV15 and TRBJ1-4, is DAMVIQNPRYQVTQFGKPVTLSCSQTLNHNVMYWYQQKSSQAPKLLFHYYDKDFNNEADTPDNFQSRRPNTSFCFLDIRSPGLGDTAMYLCATSRGTDATNEKLFFGSGTQLSVL.

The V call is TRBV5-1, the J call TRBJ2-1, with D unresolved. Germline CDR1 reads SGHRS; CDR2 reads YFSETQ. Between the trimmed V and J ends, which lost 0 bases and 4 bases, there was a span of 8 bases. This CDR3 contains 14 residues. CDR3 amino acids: CASSLAYSYNEQFF. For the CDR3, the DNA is TGCGCCAGCAGCTTGGCCTACAGTTACAATGAGCAGTTCTTC. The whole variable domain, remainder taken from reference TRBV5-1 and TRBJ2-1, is KAGVTQTPRYLIKTRGQQVTLSCSPISGHRSVSWYQQTPGQGLQFLFEYFSETQRNKGNFPGRFSGRQFSNSRSEMNVSTLELGDSALYLCASSLAYSYNEQFFGPGTRLTVL.

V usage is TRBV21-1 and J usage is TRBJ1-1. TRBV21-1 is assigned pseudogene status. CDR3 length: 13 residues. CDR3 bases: TGTGCCAGCAGCAATGCAGCGAACACTGAAGCTTTCTTT. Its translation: CASSNAANTEAFF.

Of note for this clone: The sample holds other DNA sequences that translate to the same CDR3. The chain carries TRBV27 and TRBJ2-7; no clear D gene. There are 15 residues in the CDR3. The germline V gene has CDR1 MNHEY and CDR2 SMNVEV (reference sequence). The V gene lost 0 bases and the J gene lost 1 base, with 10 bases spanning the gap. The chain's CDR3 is CASSLSAGPSYEQYF. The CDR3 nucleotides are TGTGCCAGCAGTTTATCCGCAGGACCGTCCTACGAGCAGTACTTC.

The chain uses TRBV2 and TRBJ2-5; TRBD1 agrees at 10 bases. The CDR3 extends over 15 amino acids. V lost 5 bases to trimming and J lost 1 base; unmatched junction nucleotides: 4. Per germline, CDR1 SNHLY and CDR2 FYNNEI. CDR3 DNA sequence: TGTGCCAGCAGTCCCTGGGACAGGGGCCAAGAGACCCAGTACTTC. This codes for CASSPWDRGQETQYF.

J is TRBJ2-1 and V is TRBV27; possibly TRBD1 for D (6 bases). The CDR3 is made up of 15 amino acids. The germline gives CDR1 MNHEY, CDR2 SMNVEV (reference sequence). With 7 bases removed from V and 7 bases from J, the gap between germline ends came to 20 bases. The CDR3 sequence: CASIQGTGLGNEQFF. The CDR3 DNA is TGTGCCAGCATCCAAGGCACAGGGTTGGGGAATGAGCAGTTCTTC.

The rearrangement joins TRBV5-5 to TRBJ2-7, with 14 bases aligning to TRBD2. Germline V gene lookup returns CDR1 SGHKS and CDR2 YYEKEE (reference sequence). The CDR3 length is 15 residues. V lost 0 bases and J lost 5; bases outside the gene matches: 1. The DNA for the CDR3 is TGTGCCAGCAGCTTGGAGGGACTAGCGGGAGACGAGCAGTACTTC. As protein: CASSLEGLAGDEQYF.

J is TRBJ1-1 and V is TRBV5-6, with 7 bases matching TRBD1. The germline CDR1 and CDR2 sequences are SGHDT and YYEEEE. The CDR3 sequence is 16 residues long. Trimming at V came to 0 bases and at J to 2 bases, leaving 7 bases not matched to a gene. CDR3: CASSLGPGGFNTEAFF. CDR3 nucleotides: TGTGCCAGCAGCTTGGGTCCAGGGGGATTCAACACTGAAGCTTTCTTT.

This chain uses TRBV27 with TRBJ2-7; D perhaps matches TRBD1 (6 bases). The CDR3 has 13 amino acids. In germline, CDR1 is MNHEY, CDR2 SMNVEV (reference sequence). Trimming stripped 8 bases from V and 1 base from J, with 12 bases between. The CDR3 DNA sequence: TGTGCCAGCGGGGGCGATGTGTCCTACGAGCAGTACTTC. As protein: CASGGDVSYEQYF.

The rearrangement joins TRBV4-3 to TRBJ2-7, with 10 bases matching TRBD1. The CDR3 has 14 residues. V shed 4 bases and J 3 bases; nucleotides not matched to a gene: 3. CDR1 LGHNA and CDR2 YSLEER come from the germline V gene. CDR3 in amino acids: CASSPWTGGYEQYF. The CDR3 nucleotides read TGCGCCAGCAGCCCATGGACAGGGGGCTACGAGCAGTACTTC.

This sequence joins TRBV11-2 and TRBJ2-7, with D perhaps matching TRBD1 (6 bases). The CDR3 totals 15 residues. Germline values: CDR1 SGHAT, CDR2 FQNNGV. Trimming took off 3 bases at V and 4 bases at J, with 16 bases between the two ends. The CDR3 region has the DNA TGTGCCAGCAGCTTCAATCCGACAGGTAGTTACGAGCAGTACTTC. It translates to CASSFNPTGSYEQYF.

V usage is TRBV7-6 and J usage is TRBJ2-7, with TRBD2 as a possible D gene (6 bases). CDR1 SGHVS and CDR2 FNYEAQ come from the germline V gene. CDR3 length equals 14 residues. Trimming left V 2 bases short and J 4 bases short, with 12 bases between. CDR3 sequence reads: CASSLYGGRYEQYF. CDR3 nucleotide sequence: TGTGCCAGCAGCTTATACGGGGGAAGGTACGAGCAGTACTTC.

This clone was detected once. In nucleotides, the CDR3 is TGTGCCAGCAGCTTAGCGGAAATCGGTGATGAGCAGTTCTTC. This codes for CASSLAEIGDEQFF. V usage is TRBV11-3 and J usage is TRBJ2-1; D remains ambiguous. This CDR3 has 14 residues. Between the trimmed V and J ends, which lost 1 base and 8 bases, there was a span of 12 bases. The V gene's germline CDR1 is SGHNT and CDR2 YENEEA. Together with reference TRBV11-3 and TRBJ2-1, the CDR3 gives the full variable domain: EAGVVQSPRYKIIEKKQPVAFWCNPISGHNTLYWYLQNLGQGPELLIRYENEEAVDDSQLPKDRFSAERLKGVDSTLKIQPAELGDSAVYLCASSLAEIGDEQFFGPGTRLTVL.

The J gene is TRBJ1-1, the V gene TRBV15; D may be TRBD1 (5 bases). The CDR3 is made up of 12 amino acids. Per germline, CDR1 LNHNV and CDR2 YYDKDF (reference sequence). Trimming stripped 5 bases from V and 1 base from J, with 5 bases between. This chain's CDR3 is CATSDRNTEAFF. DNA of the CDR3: TGTGCCACCAGCGACAGGAACACTGAAGCTTTCTTT.

The CDR3 reads CASSYGGQGTGIRAFF. Here the CDR3 DNA reads TGTGCCAGCAGTTACGGGGGACAGGGAACCGGTATTAGGGCTTTCTTT. The chain has TRBV6-5 and TRBJ1-1; the match to TRBD1 covers 9 bases. CDR3 length: 16 amino acids. V lost 2 bases to trimming and J lost 11 bases; unmatched junction nucleotides: 15. Germline V lookup: CDR1 MNHEY, CDR2 SVGAGI.

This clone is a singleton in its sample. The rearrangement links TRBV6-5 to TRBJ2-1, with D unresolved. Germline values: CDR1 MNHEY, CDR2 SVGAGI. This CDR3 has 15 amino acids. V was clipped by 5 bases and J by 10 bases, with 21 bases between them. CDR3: CASSPTGSAFKEQFF. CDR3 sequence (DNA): TGTGCCAGCAGTCCCACGGGTAGTGCCTTTAAGGAGCAGTTCTTC.

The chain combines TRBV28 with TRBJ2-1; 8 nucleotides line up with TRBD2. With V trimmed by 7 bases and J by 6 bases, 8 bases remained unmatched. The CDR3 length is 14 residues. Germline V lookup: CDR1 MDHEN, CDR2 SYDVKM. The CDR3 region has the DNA TGTGCCAGCACCATGAGCGGGGGCCGCAATGAGCAGTTCTTC. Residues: CASTMSGGRNEQFF.

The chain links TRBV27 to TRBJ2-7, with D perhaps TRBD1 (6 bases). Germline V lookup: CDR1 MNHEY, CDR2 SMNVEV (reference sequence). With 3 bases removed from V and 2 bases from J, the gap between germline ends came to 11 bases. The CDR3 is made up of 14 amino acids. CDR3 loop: CASSFSGVTYEQYF. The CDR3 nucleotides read TGTGCCAGCAGTTTTTCAGGGGTCACCTACGAGCAGTACTTC.

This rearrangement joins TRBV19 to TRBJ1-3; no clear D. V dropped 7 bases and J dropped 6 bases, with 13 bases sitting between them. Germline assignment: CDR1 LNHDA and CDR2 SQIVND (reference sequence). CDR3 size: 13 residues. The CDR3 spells CASIGREVNTIYF. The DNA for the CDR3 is TGTGCCAGTATTGGACGCGAGGTAAACACCATATATTTT.